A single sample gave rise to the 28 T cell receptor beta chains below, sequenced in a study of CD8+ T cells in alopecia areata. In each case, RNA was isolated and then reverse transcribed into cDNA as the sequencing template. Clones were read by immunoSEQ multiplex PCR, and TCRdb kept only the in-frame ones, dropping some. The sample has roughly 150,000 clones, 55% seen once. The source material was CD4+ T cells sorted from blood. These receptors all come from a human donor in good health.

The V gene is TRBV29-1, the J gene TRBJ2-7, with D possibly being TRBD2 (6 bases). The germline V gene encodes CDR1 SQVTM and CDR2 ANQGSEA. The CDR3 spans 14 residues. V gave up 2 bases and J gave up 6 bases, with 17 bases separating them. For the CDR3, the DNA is TGCAGCGTTGAATGGCTAGCGCTAATCGGCGAGCAGTACTTC. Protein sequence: CSVEWLALIGEQYF.

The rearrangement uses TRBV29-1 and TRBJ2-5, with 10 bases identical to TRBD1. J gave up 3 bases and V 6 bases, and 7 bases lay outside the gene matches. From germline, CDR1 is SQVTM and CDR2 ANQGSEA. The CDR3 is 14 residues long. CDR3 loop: CSVWTGGKKETQYF. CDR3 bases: TGCAGCGTGTGGACAGGGGGAAAAAAAGAGACCCAGTACTTC.

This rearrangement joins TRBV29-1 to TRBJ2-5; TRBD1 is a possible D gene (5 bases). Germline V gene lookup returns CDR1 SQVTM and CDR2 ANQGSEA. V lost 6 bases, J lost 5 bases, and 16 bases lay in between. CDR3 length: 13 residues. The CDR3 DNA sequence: TGCAGCGTGTTAGGGGCTAGAGTCGAGACCCAGTACTTC. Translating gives CSVLGARVETQYF.

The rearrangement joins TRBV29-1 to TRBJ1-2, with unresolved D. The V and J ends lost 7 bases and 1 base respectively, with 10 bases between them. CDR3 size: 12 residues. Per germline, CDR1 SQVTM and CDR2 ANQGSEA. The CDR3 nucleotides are TGCAGCGCCTTAGACCGTAACTATGGCTACACCTTC. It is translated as CSALDRNYGYTF.

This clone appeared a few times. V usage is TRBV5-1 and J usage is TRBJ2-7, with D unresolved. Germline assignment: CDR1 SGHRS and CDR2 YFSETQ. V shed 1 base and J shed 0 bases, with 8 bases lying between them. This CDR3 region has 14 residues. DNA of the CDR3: TGCGCCAGCAGCTTGACTTCTTCCTCCTACGAGCAGTACTTC. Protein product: CASSLTSSSYEQYF.

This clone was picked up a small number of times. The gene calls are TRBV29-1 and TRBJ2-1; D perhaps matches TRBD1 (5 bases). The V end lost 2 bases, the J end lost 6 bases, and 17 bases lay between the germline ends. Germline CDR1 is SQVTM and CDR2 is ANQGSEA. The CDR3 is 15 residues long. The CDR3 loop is CSVERGLSPGNEQFF. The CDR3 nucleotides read TGCAGCGTTGAAAGGGGCCTATCACCGGGCAATGAGCAGTTCTTC.

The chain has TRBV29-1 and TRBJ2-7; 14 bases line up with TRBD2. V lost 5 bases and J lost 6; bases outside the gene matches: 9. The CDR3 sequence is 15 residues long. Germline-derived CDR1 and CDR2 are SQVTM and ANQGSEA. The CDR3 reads CSVSGLAGAISEQYF. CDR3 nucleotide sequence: TGCAGCGTTTCGGGACTAGCGGGAGCAATATCCGAGCAGTACTTC.

CDR3 coding DNA: TGTGCCAGCAGGACCGACGTGGGAAACACCATATATTTT. This translates into CASRTDVGNTIYF. This sequence joins TRBV4-2 and TRBJ1-3; no clear D. The V gene lost 6 bases and the J gene lost 4 bases, with 10 bases spanning the gap. From germline, CDR1 is LGHNA and CDR2 YNFKEQ. This CDR3 comprises 13 residues.

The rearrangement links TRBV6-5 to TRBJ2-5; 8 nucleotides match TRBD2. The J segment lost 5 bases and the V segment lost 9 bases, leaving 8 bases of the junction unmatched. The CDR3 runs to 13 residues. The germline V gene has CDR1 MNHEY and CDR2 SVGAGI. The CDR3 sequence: CARIAGPLETQYF. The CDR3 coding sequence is TGTGCCAGAATAGCGGGACCATTGGAGACCCAGTACTTC.

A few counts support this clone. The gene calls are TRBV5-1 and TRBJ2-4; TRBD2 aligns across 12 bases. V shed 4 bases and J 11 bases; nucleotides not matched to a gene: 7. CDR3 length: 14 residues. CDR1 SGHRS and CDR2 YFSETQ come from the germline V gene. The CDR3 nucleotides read TGCGCCAGCAGCCCCACTAGCGGGAGGACGGTTCAGTACTTC. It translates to CASSPTSGRTVQYF.

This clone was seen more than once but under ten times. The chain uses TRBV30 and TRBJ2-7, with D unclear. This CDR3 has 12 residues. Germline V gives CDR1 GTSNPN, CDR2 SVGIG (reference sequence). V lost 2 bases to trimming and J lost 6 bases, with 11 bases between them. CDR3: CAWSTSFVEQYF. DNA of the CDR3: TGTGCCTGGAGTACCTCGTTCGTCGAGCAGTACTTC.

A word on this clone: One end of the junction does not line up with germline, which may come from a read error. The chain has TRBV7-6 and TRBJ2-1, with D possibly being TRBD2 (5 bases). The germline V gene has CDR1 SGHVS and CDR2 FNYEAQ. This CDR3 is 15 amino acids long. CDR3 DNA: TGTGCTAGCAGCTTAGCGCTGGGCCCATACAATGAGCAGTTCTTC. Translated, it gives CASSLALGPYNEQFF.

The CDR3 reads CASSQDRVWGTDTQYF. In nucleotides, the CDR3 is TGTGCCAGCAGCCAAGATAGGGTTTGGGGCACAGATACGCAGTATTTT. The chain uses TRBV4-2 and TRBJ2-3; D unclear. The CDR3 runs to 16 residues. Germline assignment: CDR1 LGHNA and CDR2 YNFKEQ. The V end was cut by 0 bases, the J end by 1 base, with 11 bases between.

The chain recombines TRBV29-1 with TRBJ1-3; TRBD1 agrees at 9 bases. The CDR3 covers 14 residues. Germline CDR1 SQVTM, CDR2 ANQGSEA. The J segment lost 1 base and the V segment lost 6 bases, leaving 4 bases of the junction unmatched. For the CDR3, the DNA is TGCAGCGTGGACAGGGGTGGGTCTGGAAACACCATATATTTT. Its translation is CSVDRGGSGNTIYF.

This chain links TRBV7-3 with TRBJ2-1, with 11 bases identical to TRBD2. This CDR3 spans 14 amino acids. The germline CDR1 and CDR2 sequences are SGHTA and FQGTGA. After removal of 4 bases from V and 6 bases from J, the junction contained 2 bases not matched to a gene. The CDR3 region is CASSYSGRANEQFF. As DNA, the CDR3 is TGTGCCAGCAGCTATAGCGGGAGGGCCAATGAGCAGTTCTTC. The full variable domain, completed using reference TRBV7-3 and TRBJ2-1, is GAGVSQTPSNKVTEKGKYVELRCDPISGHTALYWYRQSLGQGPEFLIYFQGTGAADDSGLPNDRFFAVRPEGSVSTLKIQRTERGDSAVYLCASSYSGRANEQFFGPGTRLTVL.

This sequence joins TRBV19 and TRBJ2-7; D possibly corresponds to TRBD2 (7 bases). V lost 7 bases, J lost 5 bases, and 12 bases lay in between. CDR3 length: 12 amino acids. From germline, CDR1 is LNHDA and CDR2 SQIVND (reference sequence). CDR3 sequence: CASIKGGDEQYF. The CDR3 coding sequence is TGTGCCAGTATTAAGGGGGGGGACGAGCAGTACTTC.

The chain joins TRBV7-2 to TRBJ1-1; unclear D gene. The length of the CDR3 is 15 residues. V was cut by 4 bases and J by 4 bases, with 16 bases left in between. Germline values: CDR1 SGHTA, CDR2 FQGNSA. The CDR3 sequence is CASSSSDSLRTEAFF. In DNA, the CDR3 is TGTGCCAGCAGCTCCTCTGACTCTCTCCGCACTGAAGCTTTCTTT.

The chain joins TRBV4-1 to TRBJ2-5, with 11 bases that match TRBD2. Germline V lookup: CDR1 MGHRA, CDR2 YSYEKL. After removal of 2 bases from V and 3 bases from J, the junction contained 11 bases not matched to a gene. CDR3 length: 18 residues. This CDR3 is CASSQKRGRGLAEETQYF. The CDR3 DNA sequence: TGCGCCAGCAGCCAAAAAAGGGGGAGGGGACTAGCGGAAGAGACCCAGTACTTC.

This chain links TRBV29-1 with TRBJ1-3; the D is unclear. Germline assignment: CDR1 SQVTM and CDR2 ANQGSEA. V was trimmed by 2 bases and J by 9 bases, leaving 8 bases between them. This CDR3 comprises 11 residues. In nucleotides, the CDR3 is TGCAGCGTTGAATCGCGGGGCACCATATATTTT. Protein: CSVESRGTIYF.

The CDR3 region has the DNA TGCGCCAGCAGCCAAGGCCCCCGGGAGGGCTACGAGCAGTACTTC. Protein product: CASSQGPREGYEQYF. The chain is built from TRBV4-1 and TRBJ2-7; 8 nucleotides match TRBD2. The CDR3 totals 15 residues. The germline CDR1 and CDR2 sequences are MGHRA and YSYEKL. Trimming cost V 1 base and J 3 bases; bases outside gene matches: 5.

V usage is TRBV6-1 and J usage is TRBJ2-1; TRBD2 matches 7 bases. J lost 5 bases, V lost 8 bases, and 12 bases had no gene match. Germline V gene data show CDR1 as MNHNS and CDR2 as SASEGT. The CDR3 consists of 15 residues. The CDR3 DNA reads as TGTGCCAGCCGACTCGTGGGCGGGAGAGACAATGAGCAGTTCTTC. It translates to CASRLVGGRDNEQFF.

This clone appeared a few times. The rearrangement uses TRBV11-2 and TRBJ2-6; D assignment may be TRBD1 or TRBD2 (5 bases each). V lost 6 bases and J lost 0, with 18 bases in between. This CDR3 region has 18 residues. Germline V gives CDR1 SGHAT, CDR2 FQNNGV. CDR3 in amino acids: CASRKLGERYSGANVLTF. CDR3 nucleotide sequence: TGTGCCAGCAGGAAATTGGGGGAGCGTTACTCTGGGGCCAACGTCCTGACTTTC.

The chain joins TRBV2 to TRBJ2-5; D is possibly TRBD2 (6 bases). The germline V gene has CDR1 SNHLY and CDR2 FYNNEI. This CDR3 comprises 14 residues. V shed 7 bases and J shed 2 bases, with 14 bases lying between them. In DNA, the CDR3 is TGTGCCAGCATTGGCGGGACCTCTCAAGAGACCCAGTACTTC. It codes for CASIGGTSQETQYF.

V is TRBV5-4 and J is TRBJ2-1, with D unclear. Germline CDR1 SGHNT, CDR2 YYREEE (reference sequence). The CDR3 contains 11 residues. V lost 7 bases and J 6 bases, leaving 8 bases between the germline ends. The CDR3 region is CASRSLNEQFF. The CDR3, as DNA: TGTGCCAGCCGTTCACTCAATGAGCAGTTCTTC.

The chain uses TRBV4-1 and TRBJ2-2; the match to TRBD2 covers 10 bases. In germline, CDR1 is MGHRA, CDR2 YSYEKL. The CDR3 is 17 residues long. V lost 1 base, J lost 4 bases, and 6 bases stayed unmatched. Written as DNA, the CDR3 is TGCGCCAGCAGCCAAGGCCTCCTAGCGGGGGTCACCGGGGAGCTGTTTTTT. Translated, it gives CASSQGLLAGVTGELFF.

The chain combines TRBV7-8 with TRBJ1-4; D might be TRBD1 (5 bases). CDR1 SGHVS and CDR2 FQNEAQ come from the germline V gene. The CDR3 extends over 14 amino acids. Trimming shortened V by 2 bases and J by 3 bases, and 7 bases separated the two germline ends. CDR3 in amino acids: CASSLWGANEKLFF. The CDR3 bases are TGTGCCAGCAGCTTATGGGGGGCTAATGAAAAACTGTTTTTT.

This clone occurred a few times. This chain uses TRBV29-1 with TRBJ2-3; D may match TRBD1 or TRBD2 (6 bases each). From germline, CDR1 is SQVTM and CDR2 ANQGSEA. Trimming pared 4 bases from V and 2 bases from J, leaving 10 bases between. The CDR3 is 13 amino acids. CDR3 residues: CSVGGTLTDTQYF. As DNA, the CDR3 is TGCAGCGTTGGCGGGACACTCACAGATACGCAGTATTTT.

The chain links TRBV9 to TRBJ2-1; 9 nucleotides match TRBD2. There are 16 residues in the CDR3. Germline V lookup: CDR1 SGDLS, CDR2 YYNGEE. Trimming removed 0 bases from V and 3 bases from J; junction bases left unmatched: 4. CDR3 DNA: TGTGCCAGCAGCGTAGGAATTAGCGGGAGCTACAATGAGCAGTTCTTC. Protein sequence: CASSVGISGSYNEQFF.